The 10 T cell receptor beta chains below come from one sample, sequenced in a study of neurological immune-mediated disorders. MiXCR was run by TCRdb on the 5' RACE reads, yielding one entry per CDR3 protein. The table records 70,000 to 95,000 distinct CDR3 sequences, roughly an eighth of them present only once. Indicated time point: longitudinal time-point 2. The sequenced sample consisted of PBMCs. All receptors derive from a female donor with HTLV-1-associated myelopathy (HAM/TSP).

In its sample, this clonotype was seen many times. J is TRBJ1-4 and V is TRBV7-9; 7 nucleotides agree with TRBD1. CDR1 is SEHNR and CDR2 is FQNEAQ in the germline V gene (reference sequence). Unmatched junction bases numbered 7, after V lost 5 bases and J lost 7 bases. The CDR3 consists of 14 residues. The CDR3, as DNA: TGTGCCAGCAGCATACAGGGGTTCGGTGAAAAACTGTTTTTT. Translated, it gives CASSIQGFGEKLFF.

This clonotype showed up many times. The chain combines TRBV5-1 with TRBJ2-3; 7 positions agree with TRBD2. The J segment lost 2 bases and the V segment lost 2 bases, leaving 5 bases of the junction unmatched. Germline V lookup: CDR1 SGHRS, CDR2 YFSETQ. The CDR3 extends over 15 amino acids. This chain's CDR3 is CASSFVGGTTDTQYF. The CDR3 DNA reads TGCGCCAGCAGCTTCGTGGGGGGGACCACAGATACGCAGTATTTT.

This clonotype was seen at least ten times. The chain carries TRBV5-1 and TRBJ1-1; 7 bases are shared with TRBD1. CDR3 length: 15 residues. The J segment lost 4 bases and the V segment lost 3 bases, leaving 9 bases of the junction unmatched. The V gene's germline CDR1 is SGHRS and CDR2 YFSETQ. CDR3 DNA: TGCGCCAGCAGCTCACAGGGGACGGGGGGCACTGAAGCTTTCTTT. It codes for CASSSQGTGGTEAFF.

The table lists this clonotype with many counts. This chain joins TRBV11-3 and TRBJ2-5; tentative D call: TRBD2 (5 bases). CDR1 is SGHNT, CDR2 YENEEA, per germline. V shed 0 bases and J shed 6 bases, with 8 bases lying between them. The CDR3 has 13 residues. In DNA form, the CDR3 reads TGTGCCAGCAGCTTAGAGGGAGAAAAGACCCAGTACTTC. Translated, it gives CASSLEGEKTQYF.

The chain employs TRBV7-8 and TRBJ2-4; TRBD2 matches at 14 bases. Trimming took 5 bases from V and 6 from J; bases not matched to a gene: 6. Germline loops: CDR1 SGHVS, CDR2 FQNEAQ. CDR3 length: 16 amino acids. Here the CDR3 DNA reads TGTGCCAGCAGCGCGACTAGCGGGGGGGGTGTAAACATTCAGTACTTC. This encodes CASSATSGGGVNIQYF.

CDR3 loop: CASSEQGPPNEQFF. DNA of the CDR3: TGTGCCAGCAGTGAACAGGGCCCTCCCAATGAGCAGTTCTTC. The chain recombines TRBV6-4 with TRBJ2-1, with TRBD1 as a possible D gene (6 bases). Between the trimmed V and J ends, which lost 3 bases and 6 bases, there was a span of 12 bases. This CDR3 contains 14 residues. Germline CDR1 MRHNA, CDR2 SNTAGT.

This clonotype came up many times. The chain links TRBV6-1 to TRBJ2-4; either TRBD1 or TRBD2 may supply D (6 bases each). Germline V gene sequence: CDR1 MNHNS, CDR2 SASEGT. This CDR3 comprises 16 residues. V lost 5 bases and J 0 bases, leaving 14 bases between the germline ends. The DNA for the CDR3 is TGTGCCAGCAGTAAGGGGGAGGAACTAGCCAAAAACATTCAGTACTTC. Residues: CASSKGEELAKNIQYF.

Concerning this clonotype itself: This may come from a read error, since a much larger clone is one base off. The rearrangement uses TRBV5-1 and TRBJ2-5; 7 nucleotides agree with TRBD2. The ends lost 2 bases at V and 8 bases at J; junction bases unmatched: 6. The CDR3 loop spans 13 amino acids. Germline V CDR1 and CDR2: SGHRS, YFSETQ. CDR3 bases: TGCGCCAGCAGCTTTCTAGCGGACGATACCCAGTACTTC. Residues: CASSFLADDTQYF.

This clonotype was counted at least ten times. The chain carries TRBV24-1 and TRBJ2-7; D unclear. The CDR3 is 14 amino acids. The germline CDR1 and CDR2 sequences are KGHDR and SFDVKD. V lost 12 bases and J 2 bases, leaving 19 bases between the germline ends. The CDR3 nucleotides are TGTGCCGCGCAAAGGGTATCAATTCCCTACGAGCAGTACTTC. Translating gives CAAQRVSIPYEQYF.

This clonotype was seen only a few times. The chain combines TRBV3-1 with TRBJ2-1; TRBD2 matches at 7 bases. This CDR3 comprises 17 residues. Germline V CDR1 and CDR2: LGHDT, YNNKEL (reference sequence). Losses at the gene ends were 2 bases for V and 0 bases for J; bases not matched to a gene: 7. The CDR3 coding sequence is TGTGCCAGCAGCCAACCAACTAGCGCGAGCTCCTACAATGAGCAGTTCTTC. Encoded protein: CASSQPTSASSYNEQFF.